This T cell receptor beta chain emerged from a study of T-cell reconstitution after alpha-beta-depleted transplantation in children. Whole-study findings and limits: T-cell numbers and diversity, one year after transplant, stemmed largely from T cells that were newly produced. Several hundred rapidly expanded clones from non-depleted graft cells reportedly supplied alpha-beta T cells about two months post-transplant. Some patients owed their high day-60 TCRbeta diversity to surviving recipient T cells and thymic progenitors.

This clonotype was counted between two and nine times. As yet, its antigen is unknown. A TCRbeta library incorporating unique molecular identifiers was prepared. TCRdb processed the PCR reads anew with MiXCR; each CDR3 protein has one entry. The profile covers around 130,000 distinct CDR3 sequences, with around a tenth appearing a single time and more than 20% taken by the ten largest. The TCR was taken from a girl under three years old who had a stem cell transplant for combined immunodeficiency, so the T cells may come from the graft donor. Sequencing was performed on PBMCs, mostly from graft donor cells, taken 180 days after TCRalphabeta/CD19-depleted stem cell transplant.

CDR3 region: CSARDGGASSYEQYF. The DNA of the CDR3 is TGCAGTGCTAGAGATGGAGGTGCGAGCTCCTACGAGCAGTACTTC. This chain connects TRBV20-1 to TRBJ2-7, with D tentatively TRBD2 (5 bases). The V gene lost 0 bases and the J gene lost 0 bases, with 12 bases spanning the gap. CDR1 and CDR2 (germline): DFQATT, SNEGSKA (reference sequence). The CDR3 length is 15 residues.